This T cell receptor (beta chain) was captured in a study of blood T cell repertoires in COVID-19. Study-level background: COVID-19 samples, acute and convalescent, were from the United States, Italy and Spain.

As handled by the study authors: Estimated nucleated cell counts came from reference gene primer amplification. The protocol was immunoSEQ multiplex PCR, while the TCRdb copy is restricted to in-frame clones and leaves out a portion. The D gene and trimming were derived from the DNA, and the V and J assignments and clone size from that table. The sample lists roughly 250,000 clones; roughly nine tenths were seen once. In germline, CDR1 is SGHNT, CDR2 YENEEA. The V gene lost 5 bases and the J gene lost 6 bases, with 13 bases spanning the gap. The CDR3 is 13 residues long. The sample comprised peripheral blood. The chain has TRBV11-3 and TRBJ2-5; tentative D call: TRBD2 (5 bases). This sequence originates from a woman younger than 45 with COVID-19, enrolled during active disease. CDR3 residues: CASSPKLGKTQYF. DNA of the CDR3: TGTGCCAGCAGCCCCAAACTAGGGAAGACCCAGTACTTC.